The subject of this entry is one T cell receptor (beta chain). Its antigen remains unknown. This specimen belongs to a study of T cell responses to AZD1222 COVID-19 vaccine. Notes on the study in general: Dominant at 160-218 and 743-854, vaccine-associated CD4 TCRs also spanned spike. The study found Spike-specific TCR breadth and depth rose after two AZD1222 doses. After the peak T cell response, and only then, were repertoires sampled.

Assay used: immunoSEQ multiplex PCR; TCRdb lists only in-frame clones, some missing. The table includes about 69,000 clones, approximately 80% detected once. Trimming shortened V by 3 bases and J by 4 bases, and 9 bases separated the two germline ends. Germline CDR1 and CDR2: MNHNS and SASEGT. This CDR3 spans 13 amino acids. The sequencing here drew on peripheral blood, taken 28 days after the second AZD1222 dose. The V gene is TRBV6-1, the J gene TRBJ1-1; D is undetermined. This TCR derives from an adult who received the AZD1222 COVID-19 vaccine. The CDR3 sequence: CASSEGGFTEAFF. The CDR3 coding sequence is TGTGCCAGCAGTGAGGGAGGGTTCACTGAAGCTTTCTTT.